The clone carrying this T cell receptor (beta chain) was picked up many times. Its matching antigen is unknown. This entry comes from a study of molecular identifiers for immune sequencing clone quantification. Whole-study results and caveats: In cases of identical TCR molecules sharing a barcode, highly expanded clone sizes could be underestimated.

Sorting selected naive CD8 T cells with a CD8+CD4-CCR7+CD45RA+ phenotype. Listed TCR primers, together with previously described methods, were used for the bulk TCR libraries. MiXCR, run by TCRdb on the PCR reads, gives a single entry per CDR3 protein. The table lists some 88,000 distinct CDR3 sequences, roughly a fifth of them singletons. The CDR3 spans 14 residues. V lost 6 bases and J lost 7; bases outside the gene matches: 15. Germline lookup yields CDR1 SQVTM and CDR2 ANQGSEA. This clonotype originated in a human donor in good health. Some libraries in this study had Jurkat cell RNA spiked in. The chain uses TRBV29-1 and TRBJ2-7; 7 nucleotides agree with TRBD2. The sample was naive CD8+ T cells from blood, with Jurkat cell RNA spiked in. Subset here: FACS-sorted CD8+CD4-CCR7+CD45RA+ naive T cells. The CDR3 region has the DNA TGCAGCGTCCTTCCTGTGGGGAGGGCGGCTGAGCAGTACTTC. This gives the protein CSVLPVGRAAEQYF.